This TCR beta chain originates from a study of blood T cells in healthy people across ages. Points from the study as a whole: Researchers judged that diversity estimates from one million T cells fell short of true values.

In regard to this clonotype: Antigen unknown.

Healthy Caucasian individuals from Russia aged 6 to 90 were enrolled as donors. The second PCR ran roughly 6 to 11 cycles with a sample-barcoded 5' primer and J-beta primers. A single record per CDR3 protein comes from TCRdb applying MiXCR to the 5' RACE reads. The repertoire includes some 1.8 million distinct CDR3 sequences, about 39% of them detected once, and under 25% sits in the top ten. CDR3 length: 16 residues. CDR1 and CDR2 from the germline V gene are SGHKS and YYEKEE (reference sequence). V was trimmed by 4 bases and J by 4 bases, leaving 18 bases between them. J is TRBJ2-1 and V is TRBV5-5; D not certain. This receptor was obtained from a human donor in good health. Sequenced: blood. CDR3 region: CASSIAGSSGYNEQFF. CDR3 bases: TGTGCCAGCAGCATCGCTGGGTCATCTGGGTACAATGAGCAGTTCTTC.